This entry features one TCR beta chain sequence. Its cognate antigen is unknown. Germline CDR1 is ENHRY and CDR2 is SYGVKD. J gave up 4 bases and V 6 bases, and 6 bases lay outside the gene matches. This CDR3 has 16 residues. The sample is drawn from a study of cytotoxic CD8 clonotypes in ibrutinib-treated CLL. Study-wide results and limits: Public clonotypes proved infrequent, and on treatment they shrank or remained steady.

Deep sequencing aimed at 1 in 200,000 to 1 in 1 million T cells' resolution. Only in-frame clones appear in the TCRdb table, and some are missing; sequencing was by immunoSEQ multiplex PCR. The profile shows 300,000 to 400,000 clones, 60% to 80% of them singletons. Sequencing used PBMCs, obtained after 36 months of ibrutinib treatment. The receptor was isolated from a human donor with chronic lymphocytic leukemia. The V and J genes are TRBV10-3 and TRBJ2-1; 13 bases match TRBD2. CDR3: CAIRQPGLAGYNEQFF. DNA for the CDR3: TGTGCCATCAGACAACCGGGACTAGCGGGGTACAATGAGCAGTTCTTC.